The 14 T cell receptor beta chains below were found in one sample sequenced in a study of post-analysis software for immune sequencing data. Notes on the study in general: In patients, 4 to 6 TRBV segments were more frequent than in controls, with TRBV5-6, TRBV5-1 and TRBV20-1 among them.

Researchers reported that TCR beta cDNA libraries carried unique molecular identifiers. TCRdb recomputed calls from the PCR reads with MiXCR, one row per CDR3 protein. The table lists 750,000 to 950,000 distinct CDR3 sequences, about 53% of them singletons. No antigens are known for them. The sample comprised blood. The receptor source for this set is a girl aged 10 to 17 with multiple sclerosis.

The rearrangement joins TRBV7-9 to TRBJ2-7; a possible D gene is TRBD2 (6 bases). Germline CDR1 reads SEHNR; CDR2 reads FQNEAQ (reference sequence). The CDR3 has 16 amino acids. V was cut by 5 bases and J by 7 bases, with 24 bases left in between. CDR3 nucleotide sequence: TGTGCCAGCAGCCCCGGGGCTAGCGCGAGATCCGATGAGCAGTACTTC. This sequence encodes CASSPGASARSDEQYF.

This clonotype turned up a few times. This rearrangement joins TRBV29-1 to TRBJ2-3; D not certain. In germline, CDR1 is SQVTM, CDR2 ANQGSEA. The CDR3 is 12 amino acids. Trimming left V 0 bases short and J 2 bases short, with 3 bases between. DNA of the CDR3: TGCAGCGTTGAAGAATCCACAGATACGCAGTATTTT. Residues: CSVEESTDTQYF.

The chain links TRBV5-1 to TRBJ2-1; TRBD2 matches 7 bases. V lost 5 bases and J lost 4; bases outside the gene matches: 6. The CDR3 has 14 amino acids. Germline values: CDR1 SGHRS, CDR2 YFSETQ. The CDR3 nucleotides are TGCGCCAGCAGGGGGGATAGCGGGTACAATGAGCAGTTCTTC. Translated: CASRGDSGYNEQFF. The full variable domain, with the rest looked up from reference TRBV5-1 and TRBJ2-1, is KAGVTQTPRYLIKTRGQQVTLSCSPISGHRSVSWYQQTPGQGLQFLFEYFSETQRNKGNFPGRFSGRQFSNSRSEMNVSTLELGDSALYLCASRGDSGYNEQFFGPGTRLTVL.

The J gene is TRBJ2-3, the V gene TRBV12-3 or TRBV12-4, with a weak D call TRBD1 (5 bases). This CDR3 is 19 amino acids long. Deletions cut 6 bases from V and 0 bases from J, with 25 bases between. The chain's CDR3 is CASRGTIGRAGKSTDTQYF. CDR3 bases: TGTGCCAGCAGGGGTACAATAGGTCGGGCAGGGAAGAGCACAGATACGCAGTATTTT.

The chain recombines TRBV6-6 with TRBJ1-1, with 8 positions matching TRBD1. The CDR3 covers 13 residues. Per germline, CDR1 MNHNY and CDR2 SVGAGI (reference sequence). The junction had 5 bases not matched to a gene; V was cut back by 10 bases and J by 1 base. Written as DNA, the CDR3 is TGTGCCAAGACAGGGGATGAGAACACTGAAGCTTTCTTT. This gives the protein CAKTGDENTEAFF.

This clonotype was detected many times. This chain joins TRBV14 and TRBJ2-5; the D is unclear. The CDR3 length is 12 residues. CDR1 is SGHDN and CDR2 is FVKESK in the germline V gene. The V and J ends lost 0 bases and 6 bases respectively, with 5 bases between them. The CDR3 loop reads CASSQDRKTQYF. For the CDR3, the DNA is TGTGCCAGCAGCCAAGATCGGAAGACCCAGTACTTC.

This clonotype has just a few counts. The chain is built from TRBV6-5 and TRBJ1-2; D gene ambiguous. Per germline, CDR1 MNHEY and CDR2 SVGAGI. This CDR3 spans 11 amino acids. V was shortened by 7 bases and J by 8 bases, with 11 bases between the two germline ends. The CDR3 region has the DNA TGTGCCAGCACGGACGGCCGAGGCTACACCTTC. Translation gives CASTDGRGYTF.

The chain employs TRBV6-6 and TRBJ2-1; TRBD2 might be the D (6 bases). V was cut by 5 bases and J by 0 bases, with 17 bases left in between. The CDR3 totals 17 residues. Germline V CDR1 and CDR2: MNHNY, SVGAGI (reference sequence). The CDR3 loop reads CASSTGRGEGSYNEQFF. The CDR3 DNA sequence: TGTGCCAGCAGTACCGGGCGCGGGGAAGGCTCCTACAATGAGCAGTTCTTC.

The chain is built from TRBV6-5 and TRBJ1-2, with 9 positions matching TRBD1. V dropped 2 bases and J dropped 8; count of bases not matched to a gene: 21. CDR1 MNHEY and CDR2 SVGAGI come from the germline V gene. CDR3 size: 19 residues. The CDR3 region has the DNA TGTGCCAGCAGTTACGCGACACTTGTTCCGGGACAGGGCCCCAGGGGCTACACCTTC. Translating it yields CASSYATLVPGQGPRGYTF.

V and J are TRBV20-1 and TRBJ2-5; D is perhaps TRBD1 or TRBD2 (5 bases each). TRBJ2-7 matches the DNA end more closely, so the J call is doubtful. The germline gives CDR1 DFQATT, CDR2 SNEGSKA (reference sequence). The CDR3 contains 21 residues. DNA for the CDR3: TGCAGTGCTAAGTTTGTCCGGACACCAAAGACGGGGCGATTCCTCTCCTACGAGCAGTACTTC. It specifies CSAKFVRTPKTGRFLSYEQYF.

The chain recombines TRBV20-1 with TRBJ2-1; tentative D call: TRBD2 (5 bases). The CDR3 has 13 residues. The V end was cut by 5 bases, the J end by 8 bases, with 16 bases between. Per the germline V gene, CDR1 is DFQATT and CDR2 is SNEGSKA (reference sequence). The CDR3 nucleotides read TGCAGTGCTTACCATCCGGGGTCCCATGAGCAGTTCTTC. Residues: CSAYHPGSHEQFF.

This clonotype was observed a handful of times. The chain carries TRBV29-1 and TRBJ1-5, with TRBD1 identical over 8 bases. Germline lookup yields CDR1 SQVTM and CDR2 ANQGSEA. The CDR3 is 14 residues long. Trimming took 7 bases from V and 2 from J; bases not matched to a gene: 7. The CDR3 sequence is CSAKGGQGNQPQHF. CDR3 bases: TGCAGCGCGAAAGGGGGACAGGGCAATCAGCCCCAGCATTTT.

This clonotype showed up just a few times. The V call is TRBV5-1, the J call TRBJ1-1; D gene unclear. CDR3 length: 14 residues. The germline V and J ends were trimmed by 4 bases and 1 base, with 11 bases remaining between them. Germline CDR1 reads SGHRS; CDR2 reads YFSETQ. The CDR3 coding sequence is TGCGCCAGCAGCCCACCGTTAAGGAACACTGAAGCTTTCTTT. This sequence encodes CASSPPLRNTEAFF.

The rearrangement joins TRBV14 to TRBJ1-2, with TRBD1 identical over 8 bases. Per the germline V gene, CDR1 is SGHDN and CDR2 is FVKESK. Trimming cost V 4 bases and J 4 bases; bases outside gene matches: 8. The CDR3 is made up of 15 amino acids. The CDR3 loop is CASSRQGASSYGYTF. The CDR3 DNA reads TGTGCCAGCAGCCGGCAGGGGGCCTCCTCCTATGGCTACACCTTC.